This entry lists 17 T cell receptor beta chains sequenced from one sample in a study of response to subunit inactivated influenza vaccine. From the RT-PCR reads, TCRdb called clonotypes with MiXCR, one entry per CDR3 protein. The sample holds fewer than 350,000 distinct CDR3 sequences, just over 20% seen once. Sequenced here: PBMCs from blood, sampled about 20 months after vaccination. The receptor set was obtained from a man between 50 and 69 years old who received an inactivated influenza vaccine.

The chain is built from TRBV20-1 and TRBJ2-3; 8 bases map to TRBD2. This CDR3 region has 18 residues. Germline lookup yields CDR1 DFQATT and CDR2 SNEGSKA (reference sequence). J was trimmed by 2 bases and V by 5 bases; bases with no gene match: 18. This CDR3 reads CSASTIRLAGGITDTQYF. In DNA, the CDR3 is TGCAGTGCTTCAACCATCAGGCTGGCGGGGGGCATCACAGATACGCAGTATTTT.

This clonotype was counted between two and nine times. The chain uses TRBV4-2 and TRBJ2-1; D is undetermined. Per germline, CDR1 LGHNA and CDR2 YNFKEQ. V lost 0 bases and J 9 bases, leaving 9 bases between the germline ends. This CDR3 comprises 13 residues. CDR3 region: CASSQDRGSEQFF. CDR3 in DNA: TGTGCCAGCAGCCAAGATCGAGGTTCTGAGCAGTTCTTC.

V usage is TRBV2 and J usage is TRBJ2-7; no reliable D call. Trimming removed 3 bases at V and 4 bases at J, with 4 bases between. Germline assignment: CDR1 SNHLY and CDR2 FYNNEI. The CDR3 is made up of 11 amino acids. The CDR3 here is CASSEGYEQYF. CDR3 coding DNA: TGTGCCAGCAGTGAGGGGTACGAGCAGTACTTC.

This clonotype was detected once. The chain has TRBV7-2 and TRBJ1-6; 11 bases align to TRBD1. Germline lookup yields CDR1 SGHTA and CDR2 FQGNSA. The V segment lost 4 bases and the J segment 5 bases; nucleotides outside the gene matches: 1. CDR3 length equals 15 residues. DNA for the CDR3: TGTGCCAGCAGCTCGGGACAGGGGGATAATTCACCCCTCCACTTT. This encodes CASSSGQGDNSPLHF.

This clonotype was found a few times. V is TRBV4-3 and J is TRBJ1-3, with a tentative D call TRBD1 (5 bases). This CDR3 contains 16 residues. V dropped 4 bases and J dropped 0 bases, with 13 bases sitting between them. Germline values: CDR1 LGHNA, CDR2 YSLEER. CDR3 in amino acids: CASSPQVRVSGNTIYF. The DNA for the CDR3 is TGCGCCAGCAGCCCCCAAGTCAGGGTCTCTGGAAACACCATATATTTT.

The CDR3 DNA is TGTGCCAGCAGTTACCGGGGGGGACTAGCGGATAGCACAGATACGCAGTATTTT. Amino acid sequence: CASSYRGGLADSTDTQYF. The genes are TRBV6-5 and TRBJ2-3, with 11 bases identical to TRBD2. After removal of 2 bases from V and 0 bases from J, the junction contained 7 bases not matched to a gene. This CDR3 spans 18 amino acids. Per the germline V gene, CDR1 is MNHEY and CDR2 is SVGAGI.

This clonotype was observed a few times. The chain links TRBV7-9 to TRBJ1-2; D is perhaps TRBD1 (5 bases). The CDR3 runs to 13 residues. The germline gives CDR1 SEHNR, CDR2 FQNEAQ (reference sequence). Trimming shortened V by 0 bases and J by 7 bases, and 9 bases separated the two germline ends. This CDR3 reads CASSLAGTGGYTF. The CDR3 DNA follows: TGTGCCAGCAGCTTAGCAGGGACGGGTGGCTACACCTTC.

This sequence joins TRBV18 and TRBJ2-1; D is possibly TRBD1 or TRBD2 (5 bases each). In germline, CDR1 is KGHSH, CDR2 LQKENI. V was pared by 2 bases and J by 0 bases, with 11 bases between. The CDR3 contains 16 residues. CDR3 in amino acids: CASSPLGPPSYNEQFF. The DNA of the CDR3 is TGTGCCAGCTCACCATTGGGACCCCCCTCCTACAATGAGCAGTTCTTC. The entire variable domain, with the rest obtained from reference TRBV18 and TRBJ2-1, is as follows: NAGVMQNPRHLVRRRGQEARLRCSPMKGHSHVYWYRQLPEEGLKFMVYLQKENIIDESGMPKERFSAEFPKEGPSILRIQQVVRGDSAAYFCASSPLGPPSYNEQFFGPGTRLTVL.

The chain recombines TRBV18 with TRBJ1-1, with a possible D match to TRBD1 (6 bases). The V end lost 3 bases, the J end lost 5 bases, and 19 bases lay between the germline ends. This CDR3 region has 16 residues. Germline V gene data show CDR1 as KGHSH and CDR2 as LQKENI. CDR3 residues: CASSPISLGAWTEAFF. In DNA form, the CDR3 reads TGTGCCAGCTCACCCATAAGTTTGGGGGCTTGGACTGAAGCTTTCTTT.

This clonotype came up many times. The V and J genes are TRBV10-1 and TRBJ2-1; possibly TRBD2 for D (6 bases). V was clipped by 4 bases and J by 6 bases, with 19 bases between them. The germline V gene has CDR1 WNHNN and CDR2 SYGVQD (reference sequence). The CDR3 contains 16 residues. This CDR3 reads CASSATLYTSINEQFF. Written as DNA, the CDR3 is TGCGCCAGCAGTGCAACTTTATACACTAGCATCAATGAGCAGTTCTTC.

The rearrangement uses TRBV5-1 and TRBJ2-5, with D possibly called TRBD1 or TRBD2 (5 bases each). This CDR3 is 14 amino acids long. The V gene lost 4 bases and the J gene lost 2 bases, with 12 bases spanning the gap. CDR1 is SGHRS and CDR2 is YFSETQ in the germline V gene. The CDR3 coding sequence is TGCGCCAGCAGCCTTGGGACGGAGCAAGAGACCCAGTACTTC. Its translation is CASSLGTEQETQYF.

The chain combines TRBV10-3 with TRBJ2-7; 9 nucleotides agree with TRBD1. The CDR3 runs 16 residues. Germline-derived CDR1 and CDR2 are ENHRY and SYGVKD. J lost 1 base, V lost 0 bases, and 4 bases had no gene match. The CDR3 DNA follows: TGTGCCATCAGTGAGTCGCCCGGGACAGGGTCCTACGAGCAGTACTTC. Encoded protein: CAISESPGTGSYEQYF.

This clonotype appeared a few times. The chain carries TRBV7-2 and TRBJ2-1, with 9 bases identical to TRBD2. Unmatched junction bases numbered 7, after V lost 1 base and J lost 6 bases. This CDR3 has 16 residues. Germline V CDR1 and CDR2: SGHTA, FQGNSA. This CDR3 is CASSLEPGLAFNEQFF. DNA for the CDR3: TGTGCCAGCAGCTTAGAACCGGGACTAGCTTTCAATGAGCAGTTCTTC.

The chain recombines TRBV6-1 with TRBJ2-3; TRBD2 aligns across 8 bases. Germline CDR1 MNHNS, CDR2 SASEGT. The CDR3 contains 16 residues. The trim removed 2 bases at V and 3 bases at J, leaving 7 bases unmatched. The CDR3 region is CASSELRGGGTDTQYF. Here the CDR3 DNA reads TGTGCCAGCAGTGAACTAAGGGGCGGGGGGACAGATACGCAGTATTTT.

This clonotype showed up many times. The V and J genes are TRBV12-3 or TRBV12-4 and TRBJ2-1; no definite D call. V was shortened by 5 bases and J by 6 bases, with 8 bases between the two germline ends. The CDR3 is made up of 12 amino acids. The CDR3 loop reads CASSRAGNEQFF. The CDR3 coding sequence is TGTGCCAGCAGTCGCGCAGGCAATGAGCAGTTCTTC.

This clonotype was seen a few times. The chain has TRBV30 and TRBJ2-5; D is tentatively TRBD1 or TRBD2 (5 bases each). The ends were cut back, 0 bases at V and 4 bases at J, with 15 bases in the middle. Germline V CDR1 and CDR2: GTSNPN, SVGIG (reference sequence). This CDR3 contains 15 residues. Here the CDR3 reads CAWSVWVWGIETQYF. CDR3 DNA sequence: TGTGCCTGGAGTGTATGGGTCTGGGGGATAGAGACCCAGTACTTC.

This sequence joins TRBV15 and TRBJ1-5, with 10 nucleotides matching TRBD1. V shed 1 base and J 7 bases; nucleotides not matched to a gene: 7. The CDR3 sequence is 16 residues long. Per germline, CDR1 LNHNV and CDR2 YYDKDF (reference sequence). Here the CDR3 DNA reads TGTGCCACCAGCAGAGCTAGACAGGGGGCTAACCAGCCCCAGCATTTT. Its protein is CATSRARQGANQPQHF.